Below are 29 T cell receptor beta chains sequenced from a single sample in a study of blood T cell repertoires in COVID-19. Some clones are missing from TCRdb's copy, which holds only in-frame ones; the method was immunoSEQ multiplex PCR. The sample holds roughly 160,000 clones; around 84% are singletons and the top ten take around 2.5%. Sequencing used peripheral blood. These receptors all come from a woman older than 75 with COVID-19, enrolled during active disease.

The chain is built from TRBV9 and TRBJ1-1; possibly TRBD1 for D (5 bases). Germline V gene data show CDR1 as SGDLS and CDR2 as YYNGEE. CDR3 size: 15 residues. With 0 bases removed from V and 4 bases from J, the gap between germline ends came to 13 bases. This CDR3 is CASSVEALGGTEAFF. CDR3 bases: TGTGCCAGCAGCGTAGAGGCTTTGGGGGGCACTGAAGCTTTCTTT.

The count of this clone is one. The chain has TRBV18 and TRBJ1-1; no clear D. Per the germline V gene, CDR1 is KGHSH and CDR2 is LQKENI. This CDR3 contains 14 residues. Trimming cost V 2 bases and J 6 bases, with 13 bases left between them. CDR3: CASSPGLGGSEAFF. In DNA form, the CDR3 reads TGTGCCAGCTCACCAGGGCTGGGCGGGTCTGAAGCTTTCTTT.

This chain connects TRBV3-1 (or the pseudogene TRBV3-2) to TRBJ1-4; D possibly corresponds to TRBD1 (5 bases). The length of the CDR3 is 15 residues. Germline lookup yields CDR1 LGHDT and CDR2 YNNKEL (reference sequence). V shed 4 bases and J shed 4 bases, with 13 bases lying between them. DNA of the CDR3: TGTGCCAGCAGCCTCCGGACAACCGGTAATGAAAAACTGTTTTTT. Translation: CASSLRTTGNEKLFF.

This rearrangement joins TRBV5-4 to TRBJ1-3; D is ambiguous. The V gene's germline CDR1 is SGHNT and CDR2 YYREEE (reference sequence). The CDR3 covers 11 residues. V lost 2 bases to trimming and J lost 7 bases, with 4 bases between them. CDR3 residues: CASSFGNTIYF. The CDR3 nucleotides are TGTGCCAGCAGCTTCGGGAACACCATATATTTT.

This rearrangement joins TRBV7-2 to TRBJ2-7; D remains unclear. There are 13 residues in the CDR3. V was pared by 0 bases and J by 6 bases, with 9 bases between. Per the germline V gene, CDR1 is SGHTA and CDR2 is FQGNSA. The CDR3 DNA reads TGTGCCAGCAGCTTAGCGCGGATCCCCGAGCAGTACTTC. This encodes CASSLARIPEQYF.

The chain has TRBV28 and TRBJ1-2; the match to TRBD1 covers 9 bases. J lost 3 bases, V lost 4 bases, and 6 bases had no gene match. Germline lookup yields CDR1 MDHEN and CDR2 SYDVKM. The CDR3 sequence is 15 residues long. DNA of the CDR3: TGTGCCAGCAGTTCGGGACAGGGCGTCTACTATGGCTACACCTTC. Encoded protein: CASSSGQGVYYGYTF.

The CDR3 DNA follows: TGTGCCAGCAGCCAACGGATCGGGCTAGCGTCGGATACGCAGTATTTT. It specifies CASSQRIGLASDTQYF. The gene calls are TRBV4-2 and TRBJ2-3, with a tentative D call TRBD2 (6 bases). The CDR3 totals 16 residues. V gave up 2 bases and J gave up 6 bases, with 18 bases separating them. Looked up from germline, CDR1 is LGHNA and CDR2 is YNFKEQ.

The chain is built from TRBV29-1 and TRBJ1-1; no clear D gene. The CDR3 sequence is 13 residues long. The germline gives CDR1 SQVTM, CDR2 ANQGSEA. V shed 5 bases and J shed 1 base, with 11 bases lying between them. The CDR3: CSVPSVGNTEAFF. DNA for the CDR3: TGCAGCGTTCCTAGCGTGGGGAACACTGAAGCTTTCTTT. Looking up the rest from reference TRBV29-1 and TRBJ1-1 gives the full variable domain: SAVISQKPSRDICQRGTSLTIQCQVDSQVTMMFWYRQQPGQSLTLIATANQGSEATYESGFVIDKFPISRPNLTFSTLTVSNMSPEDSSIYLCSVPSVGNTEAFFGQGTRLTVV.

The chain couples TRBV5-5 to TRBJ2-4, with 7 bases identical to TRBD2. CDR3 length: 15 residues. CDR1 and CDR2 (germline): SGHKS, YYEKEE (reference sequence). After removal of 4 bases from V and 5 bases from J, the junction contained 9 bases not matched to a gene. CDR3 DNA: TGTGCCAGCAGCACCCGGGTGGGAGGGCAAAACATTCAGTACTTC. Its translation: CASSTRVGGQNIQYF.

The chain is built from TRBV19 and TRBJ2-1; 14 bases are a match to TRBD2. The CDR3 loop spans 19 amino acids. With 4 bases clipped from V and 6 bases from J, the junction kept 14 bases outside the gene matches. Germline values: CDR1 LNHDA, CDR2 SQIVND (reference sequence). The CDR3 sequence is CASSNEGPGLAGVSNEQFF. Written as DNA, the CDR3 is TGTGCCAGTAGTAATGAGGGGCCGGGACTAGCGGGAGTTAGCAATGAGCAGTTCTTC.

The V call is TRBV15, the J call TRBJ1-1, with D unresolved. Germline V gene lookup returns CDR1 LNHNV and CDR2 YYDKDF (reference sequence). This CDR3 comprises 15 residues. Trimming stripped 0 bases from V and 10 bases from J, with 18 bases between. CDR3 residues: CATSRDRPPTPGAFF. CDR3 DNA: TGTGCCACCAGCAGAGATCGTCCCCCCACCCCGGGAGCTTTCTTT. The full variable domain, rest sourced from reference TRBV15 and TRBJ1-1, is DAMVIQNPRYQVTQFGKPVTLSCSQTLNHNVMYWYQQKSSQAPKLLFHYYDKDFNNEADTPDNFQSRRPNTSFCFLDIRSPGLGDTAMYLCATSRDRPPTPGAFFGQGTRLTVV.

V and J are TRBV28 and TRBJ1-2; D ambiguous. The CDR3 runs 12 residues. The ends were cut back, 7 bases at V and 8 bases at J, with 14 bases in the middle. Germline V CDR1 and CDR2: MDHEN, SYDVKM. CDR3 region: CASTRYKEGYTF. Written as DNA, the CDR3 is TGTGCCAGCACCCGATATAAGGAGGGCTACACCTTC.

The chain is built from TRBV5-6 and TRBJ2-4, with 7 bases identical to TRBD1. This CDR3 is built from 18 residues. V shed 4 bases, J shed 0 bases, and the junction held 13 bases outside the gene matches. Germline V gene lookup returns CDR1 SGHDT and CDR2 YYEEEE. The CDR3 bases are TGTGCCAGCAGCACCGGGACAGAAGGTCGGCTAGCCAAAAACATTCAGTACTTC. Protein: CASSTGTEGRLAKNIQYF.

This clone occurred once. This chain joins TRBV28 and TRBJ2-7; no reliable D call. Germline V gene data show CDR1 as MDHEN and CDR2 as SYDVKM. The CDR3 spans 14 residues. V lost 6 bases, J lost 4 bases, and 16 bases lay in between. CDR3 bases: TGTGCCAGCAGCCTATCCGGTGGAGCTTACGAGCAGTACTTC. Its translation: CASSLSGGAYEQYF.

CDR3 sequence reads: CASRETGTYEQYF. CDR3 nucleotide sequence: TGTGCCAGCAGGGAGACGGGGACCTACGAGCAGTACTTC. The chain uses TRBV28 and TRBJ2-7; maybe TRBD2 (5 bases). In germline, CDR1 is MDHEN, CDR2 SYDVKM. V was trimmed by 6 bases and J by 2 bases, leaving 11 bases between them. The length of the CDR3 is 13 residues. The full variable domain, its missing parts supplied by reference TRBV28 and TRBJ2-7, is DVKVTQSSRYLVKRTGEKVFLECVQDMDHENMFWYRQDPGLGLRLIYFSYDVKMKEKGDIPEGYSVSREKKERFSLILESASTNQTSMYLCASRETGTYEQYFGPGTRLTVT.

This clone is a singleton in its sample. This chain links TRBV20-1 with TRBJ2-7; 12 bases align to TRBD2. This CDR3 contains 14 residues. V lost 3 bases and J lost 2; bases outside the gene matches: 2. The germline V gene encodes CDR1 DFQATT and CDR2 SNEGSKA (reference sequence). The CDR3 here is CSASTSGRPYEQYF. CDR3 sequence (DNA): TGCAGTGCTAGTACTAGCGGGAGGCCCTACGAGCAGTACTTC.

J is TRBJ2-7 and V is TRBV11-2; the match to TRBD1 covers 12 bases. Trimming at V came to 5 bases and at J to 4 bases, leaving 3 bases not matched to a gene. The CDR3 has 14 amino acids. Germline V gene data show CDR1 as SGHAT and CDR2 as FQNNGV. The DNA for the CDR3 is TGTGCCAGCAGCCGGGACAGGGGGCCGTACGAGCAGTACTTC. This codes for CASSRDRGPYEQYF.

This rearrangement joins TRBV5-8 to TRBJ1-2; unclear D gene. V was trimmed by 1 base and J by 1 base, leaving 5 bases between them. CDR3 length: 13 residues. The V gene's germline CDR1 is SGHTS and CDR2 YDEGEE. The CDR3 here is CASSLTVNYGYTF. DNA of the CDR3: TGTGCCAGCAGCTTGACAGTTAACTATGGCTACACCTTC.

The V and J genes are TRBV19 and TRBJ2-5; TRBD1 matches at 10 bases. The junction had 10 bases not matched to a gene; V was cut back by 4 bases and J by 8 bases. The CDR3 covers 15 residues. CDR1 and CDR2 from the germline V gene are LNHDA and SQIVND (reference sequence). The CDR3 sequence is CASSKRDRGVETQYF. CDR3 sequence (DNA): TGTGCCAGTAGTAAGCGGGACAGGGGTGTGGAAACCCAGTACTTC.

This clone occurred once. The CDR3 region is CASSRNSRDSKQFF. Written as DNA, the CDR3 is TGTGCCAGCAGCCGGAATTCCCGGGACAGTAAGCAGTTCTTC. The chain uses TRBV14 and TRBJ2-1; TRBD1 agrees at 7 bases. Losses at the gene ends were 4 bases for V and 11 bases for J; bases not matched to a gene: 11. Germline CDR1 and CDR2: SGHDN and FVKESK. The CDR3 consists of 14 residues.

V and J are TRBV27 and TRBJ1-1; TRBD1 might be the D (5 bases). The CDR3 loop spans 11 amino acids. Germline assignment: CDR1 MNHEY and CDR2 SMNVEV (reference sequence). V was pared by 2 bases and J by 10 bases, with 8 bases between. CDR3 nucleotides: TGTGCCAGCAGTTTACAGGGAACAGCTTTCTTT. Translating it yields CASSLQGTAFF.

This sequence joins TRBV7-9 and TRBJ1-2, with 10 bases lining up with TRBD1. The CDR3 spans 15 residues. The trim removed 3 bases at V and 2 bases at J, leaving 3 bases unmatched. Per the germline V gene, CDR1 is SEHNR and CDR2 is FQNEAQ (reference sequence). This chain's CDR3 is CASSFGQGVNYGYTF. The DNA for the CDR3 is TGTGCCAGCAGCTTCGGACAGGGGGTGAACTATGGCTACACCTTC. The entire variable domain, with the rest obtained from reference TRBV7-9 and TRBJ1-2, is as follows: DTGVSQNPRHKITKRGQNVTFRCDPISEHNRLYWYRQTLGQGPEFLTYFQNEAQLEKSRLLSDRFSAERPKGSFSTLEIQRTEQGDSAMYLCASSFGQGVNYGYTFGSGTRLTVV.

The genes are TRBV3-1 (or the pseudogene TRBV3-2) and TRBJ2-7; the match to TRBD2 covers 7 bases. The ends lost 0 bases at V and 3 bases at J; junction bases unmatched: 14. Germline V gene lookup returns CDR1 LGHDT and CDR2 YNNKEL (reference sequence). CDR3 length equals 18 residues. CDR3 sequence reads: CASSQDSPVSGIGYEQYF. The CDR3 DNA reads as TGTGCCAGCAGCCAAGATAGTCCGGTAAGCGGGATCGGCTACGAGCAGTACTTC.

This clone was seen a few times. The J gene is TRBJ1-2, the V gene TRBV19; 10 nucleotides line up with TRBD1. Germline CDR1 reads LNHDA; CDR2 reads SQIVND (reference sequence). V was clipped by 7 bases and J by 6 bases; unmatched bases: 11. This CDR3 region has 15 residues. The CDR3 bases are TGTGCCAGTATAGAGACAGGGGGCTCTTGGAATGGCTACACCTTC. Encoded protein: CASIETGGSWNGYTF.

The chain has TRBV9 and TRBJ2-1; D not resolved. CDR1 is SGDLS and CDR2 is YYNGEE in the germline V gene. V was shortened by 0 bases and J by 7 bases, with 11 bases between the two germline ends. The CDR3 is made up of 14 amino acids. The chain's CDR3 is CASSVDITRNEQFF. For the CDR3, the DNA is TGTGCCAGCAGCGTAGATATAACGCGGAATGAGCAGTTCTTC.

The chain carries TRBV2 and TRBJ1-5; no clear D. CDR1 is SNHLY, CDR2 FYNNEI, per germline. CDR3 length: 14 residues. Trimming left V 4 bases short and J 4 bases short, with 11 bases between. The CDR3 loop is CASSATVKNQPQHF. Here the CDR3 DNA reads TGTGCCAGCAGTGCCACGGTTAAGAATCAGCCCCAGCATTTT.

Only a few counts were recorded for this clone. For the CDR3, the DNA is TGTGCCACCCTGGACACGTTCTATGGCTACACCTTC. Translated, it gives CATLDTFYGYTF. The J gene is TRBJ1-2, the V gene TRBV6-5, with TRBD1 as a possible D gene (5 bases). Between the trimmed V and J ends, which lost 10 bases and 4 bases, there was a span of 13 bases. The CDR3 runs 12 residues. CDR1 MNHEY and CDR2 SVGAGI come from the germline V gene.

This chain connects TRBV28 to TRBJ1-2, with a possible D match to TRBD1 (5 bases). Trimming left V 8 bases short and J 4 bases short, with 17 bases between. Per the germline V gene, CDR1 is MDHEN and CDR2 is SYDVKM. CDR3 length: 14 residues. The CDR3 DNA sequence: TGTGCCAGCTCCTCCCAGGGATGGGTCTATGGCTACACCTTC. Translation: CASSSQGWVYGYTF.

The chain couples TRBV6-5 to TRBJ1-5; tentative D call: TRBD1 (5 bases). With 0 bases removed from V and 3 bases from J, the gap between germline ends came to 9 bases. The CDR3 sequence is 15 residues long. Germline V gene data show CDR1 as MNHEY and CDR2 as SVGAGI. The CDR3 protein is CASSYSGGDNQPQHF. The CDR3 DNA reads TGTGCCAGCAGTTACTCCGGGGGAGACAATCAGCCCCAGCATTTT.